Shown below are 3 T cell receptor beta chains from a single sample sequenced in a study of early T cells in non-severe SARS-CoV-2 infection. TCRdb re-derived calls from the 5' RACE reads in MiXCR, one entry per CDR3 protein. Among some 60,000 distinct CDR3 sequences, about 8.4% were seen once, and the ten largest hold about 3.2%. The sample was whole blood. Every receptor here comes from an adult who was a healthcare worker with PCR-confirmed SARS-CoV-2 infection or an uninfected control (not recorded which).

A few counts support this clonotype. The rearrangement uses TRBV7-6 and TRBJ2-4; 14 bases agree with TRBD2. J gave up 6 bases and V 4 bases, and 5 bases lay outside the gene matches. CDR1 and CDR2 (germline): SGHVS, FNYEAQ. CDR3 length: 16 residues. CDR3 nucleotide sequence: TGTGCCAGCAGCTCGGGACTAGCGGGAGAGGGAAACATTCAGTACTTC. Its translation is CASSSGLAGEGNIQYF. Looking up the rest from reference TRBV7-6 and TRBJ2-4 gives the full variable domain: GAGVSQSPRYKVTKRGQDVALRCDPISGHVSLYWYRQALGQGPEFLTYFNYEAQQDKSGLPNDRFSAERPEGSISTLTIQRTEQRDSAMYRCASSSGLAGEGNIQYFGAGTRLSVL.

This clonotype was counted a few times. V usage is TRBV24-1 and J usage is TRBJ2-7; 7 positions match TRBD2. This CDR3 has 15 residues. After removal of 4 bases from V and 4 bases from J, the junction contained 9 bases not matched to a gene. CDR1 is KGHDR, CDR2 SFDVKD, per germline. CDR3 sequence reads: CATSDTSAPPYEQYF. As DNA, the CDR3 is TGTGCCACCAGTGACACTAGCGCCCCACCGTACGAGCAGTACTTC.

This clonotype has just a few counts. V is TRBV2 and J is TRBJ1-2; the D is unclear. Germline V gene sequence: CDR1 SNHLY, CDR2 FYNNEI. The ends were cut back, 7 bases at V and 7 bases at J, with 13 bases in the middle. CDR3 size: 12 residues. The CDR3 reads CASTYSTGGYTF. The CDR3 nucleotides are TGTGCCAGCACATACAGCACGGGTGGCTACACCTTC.